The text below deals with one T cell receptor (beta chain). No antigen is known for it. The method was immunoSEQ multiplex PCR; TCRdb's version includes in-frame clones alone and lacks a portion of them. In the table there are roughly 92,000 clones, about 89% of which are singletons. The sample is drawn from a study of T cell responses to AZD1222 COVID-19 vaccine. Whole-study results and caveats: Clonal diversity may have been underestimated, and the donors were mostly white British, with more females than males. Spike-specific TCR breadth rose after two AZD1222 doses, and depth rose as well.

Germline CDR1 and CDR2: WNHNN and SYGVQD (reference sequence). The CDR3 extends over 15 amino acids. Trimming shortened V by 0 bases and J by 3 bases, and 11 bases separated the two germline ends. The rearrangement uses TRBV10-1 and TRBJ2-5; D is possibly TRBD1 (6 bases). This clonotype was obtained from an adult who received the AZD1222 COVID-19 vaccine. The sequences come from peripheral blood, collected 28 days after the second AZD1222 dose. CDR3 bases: TGCGCCAGCAGTGAGTCTACAGGGTCCGAAGAGACCCAGTACTTC. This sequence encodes CASSESTGSEETQYF.